This T cell receptor (beta chain) was sequenced during a study of cytomegalovirus exposure and HLA in healthy donors. Points from the study as a whole: About 150 TCR beta chains were listed as cytomegalovirus-associated. Clusters of TCRs from the first cohort tended to co-occur in the 100 to 150 validation repertoires (as a later analysis found).

Of note for this clone: Its antigen is not known.

Profiling relied on immunoSEQ multiplex PCR, and the TCRdb table lists in-frame clones only, not all of them. Here the sample spans about 160,000 clones, 85% being singletons. Sequenced material: PBMCs. The receptor was isolated from a man younger than 40 in good health and CMV-seropositive.

CDR3: CARTQGAATSGGNTGELFF. CDR3 nucleotides: TGTGCCAGAACCCAGGGTGCTGCTACTAGCGGGGGGAACACCGGGGAGCTGTTTTTT. V usage is TRBV5-3 and J usage is TRBJ2-2; 11 positions match TRBD2. TRBV5-3 falls under the ORF class, with uncertain function. The CDR3 is 19 residues long. With 6 bases clipped from V and 1 base from J, the junction kept 14 bases outside the gene matches.